This TCR beta chain was captured in a study of blood T cell repertoires in COVID-19. About the study: COVID-19 samples, acute and convalescent, were from the United States, Italy and Spain. Sample material is recorded as cDNA or gDNA derived from T cells, B-cell-depleted T cells, or PBMCs.

This CDR3 is 13 amino acids long. CDR1 MNHEY and CDR2 SVGAGI come from the germline V gene. Trimming shortened V by 2 bases and J by 4 bases, and 8 bases separated the two germline ends. Original processing notes: Counts of nucleated cells, estimated from reference gene primer amplification, were obtained. Method: immunoSEQ multiplex PCR; TCRdb's copy keeps in-frame clones and lacks some. From that table come the V and J calls and clone size; the DNA was used to work out D and trimming. This table has approximately 190,000 clones, 82% appearing once. The genes are TRBV6-5 and TRBJ1-1; D call uncertain. The sample taken for sequencing was peripheral blood. This TCR derives from a woman in her sixties or seventies with COVID-19, enrolled during active disease. CDR3 sequence (DNA): TGTGCCAGCAGTTACGGTCGGGGCACTGAAGCTTTCTTT. It is translated as CASSYGRGTEAFF.